This T cell receptor beta chain appears in the sequencing data of a study of blood T cell repertoires in COVID-19. Looked up from germline, CDR1 is GTSNPN and CDR2 is SVGIG (reference sequence). This CDR3 contains 13 residues. Trimming left V 3 bases short and J 7 bases short, with 12 bases between. Under the authors' procedure: Estimation of nucleated cell counts was performed using reference gene primer amplification. TCRdb keeps only in-frame clones here, not all; method: immunoSEQ multiplex PCR. D and trimming come from the DNA, and the V and J calls and clone size come from that table. The sample holds 78,000 or so clones, approximately 80% seen once.

This TCR came from a woman aged 55-70 years with acute or convalescent COVID-19. V gene TRBV30 combines with J gene TRBJ1-4; no clear D. Sequenced material: peripheral blood. CDR3 sequence (DNA): TGTGCCTGGAGCGGCCAGGCGGGTGAAAAACTGTTTTTT. Translation gives CAWSGQAGEKLFF.